Detailed here is one T cell receptor beta chain. This CDR3 comprises 15 residues. Trimming removed 0 bases from V and 3 bases from J; junction bases left unmatched: 3. The germline V gene has CDR1 MGHRA and CDR2 YSYEKL. These data come from a study of OX40 agonist ivuxolimab in advanced cancers. For the study at large: Patients treated during dose escalation were battling hepatocellular carcinoma, melanoma, renal cell or head and neck cancer.

Produced via immunoSEQ multiplex PCR; TCRdb's table is partial and in-frame only. The sample records some 65,000 clones, about 90% being singletons. V and J are TRBV4-1 and TRBJ2-7; 9 bases fit TRBD2. The source material was CD4+ or CD8+ T cells sorted from blood, sampled in a trial of the OX40 agonist ivuxolimab. The TCR originated in an adult with an advanced solid tumor such as melanoma, head and neck, liver or kidney cancer. The CDR3 region has the DNA TGCGCCAGCAGCCAAGATAGTAGCGGGGGCTACGAGCAGTACTTC. Encoded protein: CASSQDSSGGYEQYF.